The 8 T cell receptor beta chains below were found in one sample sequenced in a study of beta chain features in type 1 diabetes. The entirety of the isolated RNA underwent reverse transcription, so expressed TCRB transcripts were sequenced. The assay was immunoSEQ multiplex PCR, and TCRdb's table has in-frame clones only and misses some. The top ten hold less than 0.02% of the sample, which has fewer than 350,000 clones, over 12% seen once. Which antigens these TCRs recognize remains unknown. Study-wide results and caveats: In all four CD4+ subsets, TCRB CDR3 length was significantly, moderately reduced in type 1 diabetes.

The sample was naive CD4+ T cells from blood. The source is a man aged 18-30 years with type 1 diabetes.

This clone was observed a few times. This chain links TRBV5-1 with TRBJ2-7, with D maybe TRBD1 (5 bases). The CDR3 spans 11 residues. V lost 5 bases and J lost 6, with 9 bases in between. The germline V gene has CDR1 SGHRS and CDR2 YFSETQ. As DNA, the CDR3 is TGCGCCAGCAGTTCAGGGCCCGAGCAGTACTTC. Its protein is CASSSGPEQYF.

The CDR3 here is CASSLAGTGDYGYTF. The CDR3 nucleotides read TGTGCCAGCAGCTTGGCAGGGACAGGGGACTATGGCTACACCTTC. The chain employs TRBV5-6 and TRBJ1-2, with 10 nucleotides matching TRBD1. In germline, CDR1 is SGHDT, CDR2 YYEEEE. The CDR3 covers 15 residues. J lost 3 bases, V lost 0 bases, and 2 bases had no gene match.

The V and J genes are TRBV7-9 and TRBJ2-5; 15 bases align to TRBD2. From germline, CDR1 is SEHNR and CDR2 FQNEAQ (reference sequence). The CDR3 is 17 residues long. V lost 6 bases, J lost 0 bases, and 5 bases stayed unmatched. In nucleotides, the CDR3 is TGTGCCAGCAGTATGGGGACTAGCGGGAGGTACCAAGAGACCCAGTACTTC. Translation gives CASSMGTSGRYQETQYF.

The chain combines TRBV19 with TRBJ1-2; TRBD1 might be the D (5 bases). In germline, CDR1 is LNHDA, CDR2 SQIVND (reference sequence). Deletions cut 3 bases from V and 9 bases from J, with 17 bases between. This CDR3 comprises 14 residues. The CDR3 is CASSIQGLGYRYTF. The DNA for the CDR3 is TGTGCCAGTAGTATCCAGGGTCTCGGATATCGCTACACCTTC.

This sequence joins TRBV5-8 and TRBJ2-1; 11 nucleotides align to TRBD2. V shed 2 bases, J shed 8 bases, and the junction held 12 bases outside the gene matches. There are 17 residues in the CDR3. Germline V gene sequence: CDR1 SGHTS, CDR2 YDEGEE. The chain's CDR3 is CASSFYLAGGRGHEQFF. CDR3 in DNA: TGTGCCAGCAGCTTCTATCTAGCGGGGGGACGCGGGCATGAGCAGTTCTTC. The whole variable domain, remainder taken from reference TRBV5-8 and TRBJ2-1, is EAGVTQSPTHLIKTRGQQATLRCSPISGHTSVYWYQQALGLGLQFLLWYDEGEERNRGNFPPRFSGRQFPNYSSELNVNALELEDSALYLCASSFYLAGGRGHEQFFGPGTRLTVL.

CDR3 protein: CASSVGQGFAEQYF. As DNA, the CDR3 is TGTGCCAGTAGTGTCGGGCAGGGATTCGCCGAGCAGTACTTC. The chain couples TRBV19 to TRBJ2-7, with a weak D call TRBD1 (5 bases). Trimming pared 5 bases from V and 6 bases from J, leaving 17 bases between. CDR3 size: 14 residues. The germline V gene encodes CDR1 LNHDA and CDR2 SQIVND (reference sequence).

CDR3 in amino acids: CASSLSGRGTDTQYF. Written as DNA, the CDR3 is TGTGCCAGCAGTTTAAGCGGGAGGGGGACAGATACGCAGTATTTT. The J gene is TRBJ2-3, the V gene TRBV25-1; 10 positions agree with TRBD2. The junction had 5 bases not matched to a gene; V was cut back by 5 bases and J by 3 bases. The germline V gene encodes CDR1 MGHDK and CDR2 SYGVNS. The CDR3 sequence is 15 residues long.

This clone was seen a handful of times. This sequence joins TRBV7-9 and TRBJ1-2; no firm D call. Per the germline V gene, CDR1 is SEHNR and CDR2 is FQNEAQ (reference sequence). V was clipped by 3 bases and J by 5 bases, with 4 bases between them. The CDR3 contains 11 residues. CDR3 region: CASSFQYGYTF. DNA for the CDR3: TGTGCCAGCAGCTTCCAGTATGGCTACACCTTC.